The 13 T cell receptor beta chains below all came from one sample that was sequenced in a study of T cells in Graves' hyperthyroidism and ophthalmopathy. Using RNA transcripts as the source, TCR beta CDR3 regions were amplified. HTBI primers drove first-round RT-PCR of the TCR CDR3. MiXCR, run by TCRdb on the multiplex PCR reads, gives a single entry per CDR3 protein. This repertoire shows more than 650,000 distinct CDR3 sequences, around 15% found once; its top ten account for roughly 10%. The sample consisted of blood. These receptors all stem from a woman aged 18-35 years with Graves' hyperthyroidism.

Many counts were recorded for this clonotype. The chain links TRBV5-1 to TRBJ1-1; 11 bases agree with TRBD1. The CDR3 sequence is 15 residues long. Trimming cost V 4 bases and J 5 bases; bases outside gene matches: 7. Germline assignment: CDR1 SGHRS and CDR2 YFSETQ. CDR3 sequence reads: CASSVGTGGWTEAFF. The CDR3 region has the DNA TGCGCCAGCAGCGTCGGGACAGGGGGATGGACTGAAGCTTTCTTT.

This clonotype appeared many times. V usage is TRBV15 and J usage is TRBJ2-5, with D possibly being TRBD2 (7 bases). The V and J ends lost 1 base and 7 bases respectively, with 25 bases between them. Germline-derived CDR1 and CDR2 are LNHNV and YYDKDF (reference sequence). The CDR3 runs to 18 residues. The CDR3 DNA is TGTGCCACCAGCAGAGGACTGGTCCCGGAAAAGGGGGGGAGGACCCAGTACTTC. Protein product: CATSRGLVPEKGGRTQYF.

This clonotype appeared many times. The V and J genes are TRBV12-3 or TRBV12-4 and TRBJ2-5; weak D call: TRBD2 (6 bases). The CDR3 runs to 13 residues. V was trimmed by 5 bases and J by 5 bases, leaving 12 bases between them. CDR3 protein: CASSGGRRETQYF. DNA for the CDR3: TGTGCCAGCAGTGGGGGGAGACGGGAGACCCAGTACTTC.

This clonotype was recorded a few times. The chain couples TRBV20-1 to TRBJ2-7, with a possible D match to TRBD2 (6 bases). There are 15 residues in the CDR3. The germline gives CDR1 DFQATT, CDR2 SNEGSKA (reference sequence). V shed 4 bases and J shed 3 bases, with 19 bases lying between them. The CDR3 here is CSAMRDRDSGYEQYF. In DNA form, the CDR3 reads TGCAGTGCTATGAGGGACCGGGACTCAGGCTACGAGCAGTACTTC.

This clonotype was detected many times. The V gene is TRBV13, the J gene TRBJ2-1; 10 nucleotides match TRBD2. CDR3 length: 15 residues. Losses at the gene ends were 2 bases for V and 7 bases for J; bases not matched to a gene: 5. Germline V gene data show CDR1 as PRHDT and CDR2 as FYEKMQ (reference sequence). CDR3 sequence: CASSLRLAGENEQFF. The CDR3 DNA sequence: TGTGCCAGCAGCTTAAGACTAGCGGGTGAAAATGAGCAGTTCTTC.

This chain joins TRBV5-1 and TRBJ1-2, with D uncertain. V was clipped by 4 bases and J by 11 bases, with 15 bases between them. The CDR3 is made up of 12 amino acids. Germline V CDR1 and CDR2: SGHRS, YFSETQ. The CDR3 DNA sequence: TGCGCCAGCAGCCCGTCAGGCGGAAATTACACCTTC. This gives the protein CASSPSGGNYTF.

This clonotype was counted many times. J is TRBJ2-1 and V is TRBV3-1, with no clear D. The germline CDR1 and CDR2 sequences are LGHDT and YNNKEL (reference sequence). The CDR3 extends over 16 amino acids. V gave up 1 base and J gave up 0 bases, with 10 bases separating them. Here the CDR3 DNA reads TGTGCCAGCAGCCAAGGAGGCGCTACCTCCTACAATGAGCAGTTCTTC. Protein sequence: CASSQGGATSYNEQFF.

In this sample, this clonotype turned up many times. The rearrangement uses TRBV9 and TRBJ1-1; D not resolved. Germline V lookup: CDR1 SGDLS, CDR2 YYNGEE. Deletions cut 0 bases from V and 1 base from J, with 7 bases between. The CDR3 has 14 residues. Written as DNA, the CDR3 is TGTGCCAGCAGCGTAGCTTCCGGGAACACTGAAGCTTTCTTT. It codes for CASSVASGNTEAFF.

This clonotype was picked up many times. The chain employs TRBV7-9 and TRBJ2-7, with 7 bases that match TRBD2. The junction had 12 bases not matched to a gene; V was cut back by 3 bases and J by 4 bases. The V gene's germline CDR1 is SEHNR and CDR2 FQNEAQ (reference sequence). The length of the CDR3 is 16 residues. The CDR3, as DNA: TGTGCCAGCAGCTTGATCCTTGGCGGGAGCGGATACGAGCAGTACTTC. It translates to CASSLILGGSGYEQYF. Variable domain in full (rest from reference TRBV7-9 and TRBJ2-7): DTGVSQNPRHKITKRGQNVTFRCDPISEHNRLYWYRQTLGQGPEFLTYFQNEAQLEKSRLLSDRFSAERPKGSFSTLEIQRTEQGDSAMYLCASSLILGGSGYEQYFGPGTRLTVT.

This clonotype was observed a handful of times. V and J are TRBV4-1 and TRBJ2-1; D is possibly TRBD1 (5 bases). This CDR3 is 17 amino acids long. The V gene's germline CDR1 is MGHRA and CDR2 YSYEKL. V lost 2 bases and J 6 bases, leaving 20 bases between the germline ends. In nucleotides, the CDR3 is TGCGCCAGCAGCCAAACGGCAGCATGGCAGGGTTCCAATGAGCAGTTCTTC. It translates to CASSQTAAWQGSNEQFF.

This clonotype appeared a few times. This clone may be a read error of a much larger clone one base away. V is TRBV3-1 and J is TRBJ2-7, with D tentatively TRBD1 (6 bases). CDR1 is LGHDT and CDR2 is YNNKEL in the germline V gene (reference sequence). V was cut by 4 bases and J by 0 bases, with 10 bases left in between. The CDR3 totals 14 residues. The CDR3 sequence: CASSPRDTSYEQYF. CDR3 sequence (DNA): TGTGCCAGCAGCCCCCGGGACACCTCCTACGAGCAGTACTTC.

This clonotype was picked up many times. J is TRBJ2-7 and V is TRBV10-3, with D perhaps TRBD2 (6 bases). The V gene lost 0 bases and the J gene lost 2 bases, with 8 bases spanning the gap. The CDR3 length is 14 residues. Germline values: CDR1 ENHRY, CDR2 SYGVKD. The CDR3 loop is CAISESRGTYEQYF. The DNA of the CDR3 is TGTGCCATCAGTGAGTCTCGCGGGACCTACGAGCAGTACTTC.

This clonotype has only a few counts. The chain links TRBV20-1 to TRBJ2-7; D unresolved. V gave up 0 bases and J gave up 4 bases, with 16 bases separating them. Germline CDR1 and CDR2: DFQATT and SNEGSKA (reference sequence). The CDR3 is 15 residues long. The CDR3 reads CSARDLLRARYEQYF. CDR3 bases: TGCAGTGCTAGAGACCTTTTAAGGGCTCGATACGAGCAGTACTTC.